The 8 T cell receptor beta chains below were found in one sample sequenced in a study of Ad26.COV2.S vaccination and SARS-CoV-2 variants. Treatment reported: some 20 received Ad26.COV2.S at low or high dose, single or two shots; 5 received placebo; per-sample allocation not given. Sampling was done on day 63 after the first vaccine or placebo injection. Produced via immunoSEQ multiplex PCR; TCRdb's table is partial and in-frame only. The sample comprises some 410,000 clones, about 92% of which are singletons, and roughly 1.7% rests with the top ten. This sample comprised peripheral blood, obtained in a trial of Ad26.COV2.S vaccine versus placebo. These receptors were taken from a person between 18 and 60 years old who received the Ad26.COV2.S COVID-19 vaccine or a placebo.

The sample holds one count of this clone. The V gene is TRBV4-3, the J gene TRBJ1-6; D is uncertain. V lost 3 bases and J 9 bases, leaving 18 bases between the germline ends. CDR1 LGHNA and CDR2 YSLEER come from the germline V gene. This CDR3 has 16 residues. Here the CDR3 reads CASSHRKVLGPSPLHF. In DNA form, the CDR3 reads TGCGCCAGCAGCCACCGGAAGGTATTAGGTCCTTCACCCCTCCACTTT.

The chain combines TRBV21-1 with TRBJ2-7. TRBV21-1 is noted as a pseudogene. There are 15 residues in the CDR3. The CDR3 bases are TGTGCCAGCAGCCCTGCCGAAAAACCTCCCTACGAGCAGTACTTC. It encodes CASSPAEKPPYEQYF.

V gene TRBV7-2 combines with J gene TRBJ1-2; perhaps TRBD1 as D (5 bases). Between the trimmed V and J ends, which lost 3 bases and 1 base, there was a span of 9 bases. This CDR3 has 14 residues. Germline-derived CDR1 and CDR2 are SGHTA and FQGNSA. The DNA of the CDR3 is TGTGCCAGCAGCTTTGGGGGTTTTAACTATGGCTACACCTTC. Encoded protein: CASSFGGFNYGYTF.

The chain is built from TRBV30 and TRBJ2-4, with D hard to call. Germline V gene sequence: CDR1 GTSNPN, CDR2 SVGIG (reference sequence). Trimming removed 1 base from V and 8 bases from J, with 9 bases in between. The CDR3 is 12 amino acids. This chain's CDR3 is CAWSGYSDIQYF. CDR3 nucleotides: TGTGCCTGGAGTGGATACTCGGACATTCAGTACTTC. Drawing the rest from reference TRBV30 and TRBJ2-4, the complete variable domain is SQTIHQWPATLVQPVGSPLSLECTVEGTSNPNLYWYRQAAGRGLQLLFYSVGIGQISSEVPQNLSASRPQDRQFILSSKKLLLSDSGFYLCAWSGYSDIQYFGAGTRLSVL.

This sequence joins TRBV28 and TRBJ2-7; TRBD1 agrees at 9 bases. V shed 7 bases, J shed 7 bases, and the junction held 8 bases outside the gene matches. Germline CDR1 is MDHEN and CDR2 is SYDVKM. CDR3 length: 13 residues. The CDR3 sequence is CASIYRGQGEQYF. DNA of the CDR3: TGTGCCAGCATTTACAGGGGGCAGGGTGAGCAGTACTTC.

CDR3 sequence: CASSLGVRLAGTDTQYF. CDR3 sequence (DNA): TGTGCCAGCAGCTTAGGCGTTCGCCTAGCGGGCACAGATACGCAGTATTTT. The V gene is TRBV11-3, the J gene TRBJ2-3; TRBD2 agrees at 7 bases. This CDR3 has 17 amino acids. The germline V gene encodes CDR1 SGHNT and CDR2 YENEEA. V lost 1 base and J lost 1; bases outside the gene matches: 8.

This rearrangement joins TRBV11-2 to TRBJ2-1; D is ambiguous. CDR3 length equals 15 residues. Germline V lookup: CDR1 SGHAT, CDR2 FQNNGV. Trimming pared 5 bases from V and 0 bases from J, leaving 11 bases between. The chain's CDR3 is CASSPSVGSYNEQFF. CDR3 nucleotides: TGTGCCAGCAGCCCATCCGTGGGCTCCTACAATGAGCAGTTCTTC.

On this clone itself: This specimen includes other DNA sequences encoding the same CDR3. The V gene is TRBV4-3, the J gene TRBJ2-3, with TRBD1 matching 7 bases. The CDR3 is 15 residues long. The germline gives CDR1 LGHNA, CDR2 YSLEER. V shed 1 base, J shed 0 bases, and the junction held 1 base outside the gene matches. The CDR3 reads CASSQGTGSTDTQYF. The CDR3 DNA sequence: TGCGCCAGCAGCCAAGGGACAGGTAGCACAGATACGCAGTATTTT.